This TCR beta chain was documented in a study of blood T cells in healthy people across ages. For the study at large: For every two T cells, template switching captured about one barcoded beta molecule.

Each donor supplied 8 to 10 milliliters of peripheral blood. Using a J-beta primer mix together with a sample-barcoded 5' primer, a second PCR was run for about 6 to 11 cycles. Via MiXCR, TCRdb re-called the 5' RACE reads, giving one row per CDR3 protein. Altogether hundreds of thousands of distinct CDR3 sequences are present, approximately 29% being singletons, with the ten largest covering 15%. This clonotype appeared once. The antigen is unknown. Points from the study as a whole: Because donor CMV status was unknown, expanded clonotype changes were possibly confounded. In long-lived donors, naive CD4+ cell counts and diversity exceeded those of aged donors.

This CDR3 region has 15 residues. J gave up 7 bases and V 2 bases, and 4 bases lay outside the gene matches. Germline CDR1 is ENHRY and CDR2 is SYGVKD. The sequenced sample was blood. This sequence was found in a woman aged 80 or older in good health. The chain uses TRBV10-3 and TRBJ2-1; 11 bases are shared with TRBD1. CDR3 sequence (DNA): TGTGCCATCAGTGAGCGAGGGACAGGGGGGAATGAGCAGTTCTTC. Protein: CAISERGTGGNEQFF.